This T cell receptor (beta chain) was retrieved from a study of T cells in tuberculosis. This CDR3 has 15 amino acids. V dropped 4 bases and J dropped 1 base, with 11 bases sitting between them. The V gene's germline CDR1 is SGHAT and CDR2 FQNNGV. Study conclusions and caveats: The TCR-beta difference was not significant; alpha differences partly reflected length. Using the GMM-specific repertoire gave over 80% accuracy versus around 70% with motifs.

The repertoire was sequenced with immunoSEQ multiplex PCR; TCRdb's copy has only in-frame clones and lacks some. The profile shows 35,000 to 55,000 clones, 90% to 95% of them singletons. As to this clone: Its specificity is unknown.

The chain carries TRBV11-2 and TRBJ2-1, with a weak D call TRBD2 (7 bases). This receptor was taken from a donor aged 10-29 years with latent tuberculosis or without tuberculosis infection. Some clones in this sample may be carry-over from other donors' samples. The sequencing input was PBMCs. The CDR3 protein is CASSSRGGSYNEQFF. The CDR3 DNA is TGTGCCAGCAGCTCAAGGGGGGGATCCTACAATGAGCAGTTCTTC.